This T cell receptor beta chain was documented in a study of regulatory T cells in long-lasting Graves disease. About the study: Persistent Graves' disease meant over 5 years of antithyroid drugs with positive TSH receptor antibodies. General study findings and limits: Between persistent patients, thousands of public clonotypes were shared, exceeding the roughly 1,000 shared between new patients.

This clonotype has a count of ten or more. No antigen is known for it. In building TCR beta libraries, iRepertoire HTBI primers were used together with Arm-PCR of CDR3 regions. TCRdb reanalysed the multiplex PCR reads using MiXCR and keeps one entry per CDR3 protein. The repertoire consists of some 330,000 distinct CDR3 sequences, with roughly 24% occurring once and the leading ten covering around a quarter. J lost 1 base, V lost 3 bases, and 6 bases had no gene match. CDR1 is MDHEN and CDR2 is SYDVKM in the germline V gene. The CDR3 extends over 16 amino acids. Time point: persistent/refractory GD, antithyroid drugs over 5 years with positive TRAb. The authors made the TCR library using RNA they extracted from PBMCs.

The sequence was collected from a woman between 35 and 50 years old with Graves disease. The genes are TRBV28 and TRBJ2-7; 10 bases are a match to TRBD2. The starting material was peripheral blood mononuclear cells (PBMCs), obtained when the disease was refractory, from a patient treated with antithyroid drugs. Here the CDR3 DNA reads TGTGCCAGCAGTTTCCTAGGGGGACTAGCGTCCTACGAGCAGTACTTC. The encoded protein is CASSFLGGLASYEQYF.